This entry concerns a single T cell receptor (beta chain). Its antigen remains undetermined. Base qualities are not provided; no much larger clone lies one nucleotide away. Set within a cohort of healthcare workers in London, UK, this nested case-control study involved weekly PCR testing of nasopharyngeal swabs along with blood sampling. Healthcare workers were enrolled in the week of the UK lockdown, from 23 to 31 March 2020, and were followed every week for up to roughly 15 weeks. Library method: 5' RACE. Sequencing was performed on a NextSeq 500. To correct for sequencing error and PCR bias, the TCR library protocol tagged individual cDNA molecules with unique molecular identifiers. Both TCR alpha and beta chains were sequenced, and tight co-correlation was observed between alpha and beta sequence abundances in each sample. In the source study's methods: Decombinator V4 was used to perform V gene, J gene and CDR3 annotation of TCR sequences. TCRs were defined as expanded if a significant change between any two time points was detected under a Poisson model with p below 0.0001. TCR abundances were normalised to the total number of TCRs sequenced per sample and expressed as counts per million. TRAV1-2 paired with TRAJ12, TRAJ20 or TRAJ33 defined MAIT TCRs, while TRAV10 paired with TRAJ18 defined iNKT TCRs. A search of VDJdb, accessed on 1 November 2021, was run for TCRs annotated to CMV, EBV and SARS-CoV-2, with TCRs annotated for multiple antigens excluded. Clones were called with MiXCR by TCRdb after fastp trimmed the public reads at Q25, and only in-frame beta chains were retained. Merged by CDR3 protein, the rows form single entries marked with the most common genes and DNA. These V and J calls are TCRdb output, not the study's own analysis. Counted in this sample were tens of thousands of distinct CDR3 sequences; roughly 5.3% of them appeared once. Roughly 27% of the sample is taken by the ten largest.

The entry originates in a study of early T cells in non-severe SARS-CoV-2 infection (dated by TCRdb to 2020 to 2023). About the full investigation: Because TCR sequencing was done on bulk RNA from unsorted whole blood, the alpha and beta chains could not be paired.

Study-wide findings and limitations: VDJdb matching was skewed toward anti-spike CD8 responses and likely underestimated virus-specific expansions by missing private and CD4 specificities.

The CDR3 goes from the cysteine to the phenylalanine over 15 residues. Only the CDR3 DNA is retained, 45 bases long and in frame from the first base. The germline V gene yields MNHEY for CDR1 and SVGAGI for CDR2. V is trimmed back by 5 bases and J by 3 bases, and the junction contains 7 bases that no gene match accounts for. This receptor was obtained from an adult who was a healthcare worker with PCR-confirmed SARS-CoV-2 infection or an uninfected control (not recorded which). The chain couples TRBV6-5 to TRBJ2-3; 8 nucleotides in the junction match TRBD1. Sequencing was performed on whole blood. Here is the DNA: TGTGCCAGCAGTCCTGACAGGGGAGTAACAGATACGCAGTATTTT. Its protein reads: CASSPDRGVTDTQYF.